This passage covers 11 T cell receptor beta chains from one sample sequenced in a study of early T cells in non-severe SARS-CoV-2 infection. TCRdb used MiXCR to reprocess the 5' RACE reads, holding one entry per CDR3 protein. The sample yields some 78,000 distinct CDR3 sequences, around 13% seen once. Sequencing was done on a sample of whole blood. These receptors were obtained from an adult who was a healthcare worker with PCR-confirmed SARS-CoV-2 infection or an uninfected control (not recorded which).

The CDR3 sequence is CASSWTVSEQYF. The CDR3 nucleotides read TGTGCCAGCAGTTGGACAGTGTCCGAGCAGTACTTC. The rearrangement uses TRBV28 and TRBJ2-7, with D perhaps matching TRBD1 (6 bases). The CDR3 extends over 12 amino acids. Trimming took 4 bases from V and 6 from J, leaving 10 bases between them. Germline V gene lookup returns CDR1 MDHEN and CDR2 SYDVKM.

The chain carries TRBV29-1 and TRBJ1-1, with D hard to call. Per the germline V gene, CDR1 is SQVTM and CDR2 is ANQGSEA. Trimming shortened V by 4 bases and J by 4 bases, and 7 bases separated the two germline ends. The CDR3 spans 11 residues. As DNA, the CDR3 is TGCAGCGTTGTCCTAGCCACTGAAGCTTTCTTT. Translation gives CSVVLATEAFF.

The chain has TRBV9 and TRBJ2-1; D possibly corresponds to TRBD2 (6 bases). V lost 2 bases to trimming and J lost 3 bases, with 12 bases between them. The germline gives CDR1 SGDLS, CDR2 YYNGEE. CDR3 length: 15 residues. The CDR3 region has the DNA TGTGCCAGCAGCGTCATAGCGGCGCACTACAATGAGCAGTTCTTC. It encodes CASSVIAAHYNEQFF.

This clonotype has only a few counts. The V call is TRBV12-3 or TRBV12-4, the J call TRBJ1-1; D gene ambiguous. V was trimmed by 1 base and J by 5 bases, leaving 11 bases between them. The CDR3 spans 14 residues. The CDR3 bases are TGTGCCAGCAGTTTAGATAAAGGGTATACTGAAGCTTTCTTT. Its protein is CASSLDKGYTEAFF.

Details on this clonotype: This CDR3 fails to terminate in the conserved phenylalanine or tryptophan, so it likely reflects a read error. The chain has TRBV6-5 and TRBJ2-3, with unresolved D. Looked up from germline, CDR1 is MNHEY and CDR2 is SVGAGI. V was trimmed by 2 bases and J by 7 bases, leaving 4 bases between them. The CDR3 sequence is 11 residues long. The chain's CDR3 is CASSYGYTQYS. The CDR3 coding sequence is TGTGCCAGCAGTTACGGTTATACGCAGTATTCT.

This clonotype was recorded a few times. V is TRBV3-1 and J is TRBJ2-3; 8 bases map to TRBD2. Germline loops: CDR1 LGHDT, CDR2 YNNKEL (reference sequence). CDR3 length: 16 amino acids. V lost 1 base, J lost 2 bases, and 5 bases stayed unmatched. Written as DNA, the CDR3 is TGTGCCAGCAGCCAAGGGCTAGCGGGCCACACAGATACGCAGTATTTT. Protein sequence: CASSQGLAGHTDTQYF.

The chain links TRBV20-1 to TRBJ2-3; 8 bases map to TRBD1. This CDR3 has 14 amino acids. Germline CDR1 is DFQATT and CDR2 is SNEGSKA (reference sequence). V was pared by 6 bases and J by 4 bases, with 9 bases of the junction left unmatched. CDR3 protein: CSAPDRVGADTQYF. The CDR3 DNA sequence: TGCAGTGCACCGGACAGGGTGGGGGCAGATACGCAGTATTTT.

This clonotype was seen many times. The chain employs TRBV11-2 and TRBJ1-1, with 7 bases lining up with TRBD1. The CDR3 covers 14 residues. Germline loops: CDR1 SGHAT, CDR2 FQNNGV. V dropped 7 bases and J dropped 6; count of bases not matched to a gene: 11. CDR3 nucleotide sequence: TGTGCCAGCACCCCGACAGGGTCTTGGTCTGAAGCTTTCTTT. Translating gives CASTPTGSWSEAFF.

This clonotype was picked up many times. V is TRBV5-5 and J is TRBJ1-2, with D uncertain. Germline V gene data show CDR1 as SGHKS and CDR2 as YYEKEE (reference sequence). The length of the CDR3 is 15 residues. V was cut by 1 base and J by 0 bases, with 10 bases left in between. The CDR3 spells CASSLYGIANYGYTF. DNA of the CDR3: TGTGCCAGCAGCTTGTATGGCATAGCTAACTATGGCTACACCTTC.

In this sample, this clonotype turned up a few times. V usage is TRBV6-6 and J usage is TRBJ2-4, with 8 bases fitting TRBD1. With 3 bases clipped from V and 5 bases from J, the junction kept 6 bases outside the gene matches. Germline V CDR1 and CDR2: MNHNY, SVGAGI (reference sequence). The CDR3 is made up of 15 amino acids. CDR3 bases: TGTGCCAGCAGTTATGGACAGGGACTGCAAAACATTCAGTACTTC. This gives the protein CASSYGQGLQNIQYF.

This clonotype was detected a few times. CDR3 residues: CASSPGHTENEKLFF. CDR3 nucleotide sequence: TGTGCCAGCAGCCCGGGACACACAGAGAATGAAAAACTGTTTTTT. This rearrangement joins TRBV7-3 to TRBJ1-4, with D perhaps TRBD1 (6 bases). The CDR3 runs to 15 residues. The germline V and J ends were trimmed by 5 bases and 5 bases, with 15 bases remaining between them. CDR1 is SGHTA and CDR2 is FQGTGA in the germline V gene.